Below are 32 T cell receptor beta chains sequenced from a single sample in a study of blood T cell repertoires in COVID-19. TCRdb's copy holds only in-frame clones and misses some; the assay was immunoSEQ multiplex PCR. The sample includes fewer than 200,000 clones, roughly 80% of them seen just once. Sequenced input: PBMCs or T cells enriched from blood (not recorded which). The receptors originated from a woman aged 60-70 years with acute COVID-19.

DNA for the CDR3: TGTGCCAGCAGCAGGGTTTCGACAGATACGCAGTATTTT. Residues: CASSRVSTDTQYF. This chain uses TRBV12-3 or TRBV12-4 with TRBJ2-3; the D gene is possibly TRBD1 (5 bases). Trimming cost V 6 bases and J 3 bases, with 10 bases left between them. The CDR3 loop spans 13 amino acids.

DNA of the CDR3: TGTGCCAGCAGCCTCCTCAGGCTTAATGAGCAGTTCTTC. It specifies CASSLLRLNEQFF. This chain uses TRBV7-2 with TRBJ2-1; D unclear. The CDR3 consists of 13 residues. The ends were cut back, 5 bases at V and 7 bases at J, with 12 bases in the middle. Germline V CDR1 and CDR2: SGHTA, FQGNSA. Supplemented by reference TRBV7-2 and TRBJ2-1, the full variable domain reads GAGVSQSPSNKVTEKGKDVELRCDPISGHTALYWYRQSLGQGLEFLIYFQGNSAPDKSGLPSDRFSAERTGGSVSTLTIQRTQQEDSAVYLCASSLLRLNEQFFGPGTRLTVL.

This clone appeared many times. The rearrangement joins TRBV6-2 or TRBV6-3 to TRBJ1-1; D is ambiguous. V lost 5 bases to trimming and J lost 1 base, with 11 bases between them. CDR1 MNHEY and CDR2 SVGEGT come from the germline V gene. This CDR3 has 14 residues. The CDR3 sequence: CASSGVGRNTEAFF. As DNA, the CDR3 is TGTGCCAGCAGTGGGGTAGGGAGGAACACTGAAGCTTTCTTT.

V is TRBV3-1 (or the pseudogene TRBV3-2) and J is TRBJ1-3; D uncertain. The CDR3 loop spans 14 amino acids. Germline CDR1 reads LGHDT; CDR2 reads YNNKEL (reference sequence). V lost 6 bases and J lost 2, with 11 bases in between. The CDR3 loop is CASSISGTGNTIYF. The CDR3 coding sequence is TGTGCCAGCAGTATATCAGGAACTGGAAACACCATATATTTT.

The chain couples TRBV5-6 to TRBJ2-5; TRBD2 matches at 8 bases. The CDR3 consists of 15 residues. V dropped 4 bases and J dropped 5; count of bases not matched to a gene: 10. In germline, CDR1 is SGHDT, CDR2 YYEEEE. The CDR3, as DNA: TGTGCCAGCAGCGTTTACGGGGGGGCCACCGAGACCCAGTACTTC. Translation gives CASSVYGGATETQYF.

The chain joins TRBV10-3 to TRBJ2-5; 10 bases map to TRBD2. This CDR3 spans 14 amino acids. From germline, CDR1 is ENHRY and CDR2 SYGVKD. The trim removed 9 bases at V and 0 bases at J, leaving 4 bases unmatched. The CDR3 bases are TGTGCCATGGCTAGCGGGGGCAACCAAGAGACCCAGTACTTC. It yields the protein CAMASGGNQETQYF.

The chain joins TRBV7-2 to TRBJ2-5; tentative D call: TRBD2 (6 bases). Per the germline V gene, CDR1 is SGHTA and CDR2 is FQGNSA. The CDR3 runs to 17 residues. Trimming left V 1 base short and J 4 bases short, with 19 bases between. This CDR3 is CASSLGVVRRGIETQYF. DNA of the CDR3: TGTGCCAGCAGCTTAGGAGTGGTGCGGCGGGGAATAGAGACCCAGTACTTC.

The rearrangement joins TRBV2 to TRBJ1-5, with TRBD1 matching over 8 bases. Germline V gene lookup returns CDR1 SNHLY and CDR2 FYNNEI. Unmatched junction bases numbered 10, after V lost 10 bases and J lost 8 bases. This CDR3 has 13 amino acids. CDR3 in DNA: TGTGCCATCGGGACAGGAGATAGCAAGCCCCAGCATTTT. Encoded protein: CAIGTGDSKPQHF.

CDR3 amino acids: CASSSSPGATQPQHF. The DNA for the CDR3 is TGTGCCAGTAGTTCCTCCCCAGGTGCAACCCAGCCCCAGCATTTT. The chain couples TRBV19 to TRBJ1-5; D is ambiguous. Germline CDR1 is LNHDA and CDR2 is SQIVND (reference sequence). The V end was cut by 5 bases, the J end by 7 bases, with 18 bases between. The CDR3 has 15 amino acids.

V gene TRBV4-3 combines with J gene TRBJ1-4, with a weak D call TRBD1 (5 bases). CDR3 size: 15 residues. CDR1 and CDR2 from the germline V gene are LGHNA and YSLEER. Trimming shortened V by 0 bases and J by 4 bases, and 9 bases separated the two germline ends. CDR3 coding DNA: TGCGCCAGCAGCCAAGATACAGGATATAATGAAAAACTGTTTTTT. It codes for CASSQDTGYNEKLFF.

The CDR3 sequence is CASSFSRIRVNQPQHF. CDR3 coding DNA: TGTGCCAGCAGCTTCTCCCGGATCAGGGTGAATCAGCCCCAGCATTTT. This sequence joins TRBV13 and TRBJ1-5; a weak D match, TRBD1 (5 bases). Trimming cost V 3 bases and J 4 bases, with 16 bases left between them. The germline CDR1 and CDR2 sequences are PRHDT and FYEKMQ (reference sequence). This CDR3 is built from 16 residues.

The chain is built from TRBV30 and TRBJ2-1; 13 bases agree with TRBD2. Germline V gene lookup returns CDR1 GTSNPN and CDR2 SVGIG (reference sequence). J lost 1 base, V lost 4 bases, and 4 bases had no gene match. This CDR3 has 16 residues. CDR3: CAWILAGGGSYNEQFF. CDR3 sequence (DNA): TGTGCCTGGATACTAGCGGGAGGGGGGTCCTACAATGAGCAGTTCTTC.

The V and J genes are TRBV2 and TRBJ1-4, with D unclear. V lost 2 bases, J lost 1 base, and 8 bases lay in between. From germline, CDR1 is SNHLY and CDR2 FYNNEI. CDR3 length: 15 amino acids. The CDR3 DNA reads as TGTGCCAGCAGTGAATACCGGGAAACTAATGAAAAACTGTTTTTT. Translated: CASSEYRETNEKLFF. Supplemented by reference TRBV2 and TRBJ1-4, the full variable domain reads EPEVTQTPSHQVTQMGQEVILRCVPISNHLYFYWYRQILGQKVEFLVSFYNNEISEKSEIFDDQFSVERPDGSNFTLKIRSTKLEDSAMYFCASSEYRETNEKLFFGSGTQLSVL.

The CDR3, as DNA: TGCGCCAGCACCCCGCTCGAAGGGGCGCTCTATGGCTACACCTTC. Its protein is CASTPLEGALYGYTF. The chain carries TRBV10-2 and TRBJ1-2; tentatively, D is TRBD1 (5 bases). CDR3 length equals 15 residues. The germline V and J ends were trimmed by 7 bases and 4 bases, with 19 bases remaining between them. CDR1 and CDR2 (germline): WSHSY, SAAADI.

A few counts support this clone. The chain links TRBV3-1 (or the pseudogene TRBV3-2) to TRBJ1-4; tentatively, D is TRBD1 (5 bases). Germline assignment: CDR1 LGHDT and CDR2 YNNKEL (reference sequence). The ends were cut back, 11 bases at V and 5 bases at J, with 12 bases in the middle. This CDR3 comprises 12 residues. Here the CDR3 reads CAVRAGNEKLFF. CDR3 nucleotide sequence: TGTGCCGTCAGGGCGGGAAATGAAAAACTGTTTTTT.

This chain joins TRBV19 and TRBJ2-3; 11 nucleotides align to TRBD2. CDR1 is LNHDA, CDR2 SQIVND, per germline (reference sequence). V trimming: 5 bases; J trimming: 1 base; junction bases outside the gene matches: 11. The CDR3 runs 18 residues. Written as DNA, the CDR3 is TGTGCCAGTAGTGTATTGGGACTAGCGGCGAAGGGCACAGATACGCAGTATTTT. Protein: CASSVLGLAAKGTDTQYF.

This chain links TRBV27 with TRBJ1-6, with D possibly matching TRBD1 (6 bases). The V and J ends lost 5 bases and 5 bases respectively, with 10 bases between them. Germline assignment: CDR1 MNHEY and CDR2 SMNVEV (reference sequence). This CDR3 comprises 14 residues. The CDR3 sequence is CASSVDRDNSPLHF. CDR3 sequence (DNA): TGTGCCAGCAGTGTGGACAGAGATAATTCACCCCTCCACTTT.

V is TRBV6-4 and J is TRBJ1-1; unclear D gene. Per germline, CDR1 MRHNA and CDR2 SNTAGT. This CDR3 has 14 residues. V was clipped by 6 bases and J by 1 base, with 12 bases between them. CDR3 DNA sequence: TGTGCCAGCAGCCCCCTCCCAGGGAACACTGAAGCTTTCTTT. It is translated as CASSPLPGNTEAFF.

The rearrangement links TRBV4-2 to TRBJ2-1; possible D gene TRBD1, 8 bases. Germline values: CDR1 LGHNA, CDR2 YNFKEQ. The V and J ends lost 4 bases and 8 bases respectively, with 18 bases between them. The CDR3 is made up of 15 amino acids. CDR3 sequence: CASSLAGAGGDEQFF. For the CDR3, the DNA is TGTGCCAGCAGCCTCGCGGGAGCAGGGGGCGATGAGCAGTTCTTC.

The rearrangement joins TRBV14 to TRBJ2-3; 10 bases fit TRBD2. The trim removed 5 bases at V and 3 bases at J, leaving 2 bases unmatched. The CDR3 contains 14 residues. The germline V gene has CDR1 SGHDN and CDR2 FVKESK. The DNA of the CDR3 is TGTGCCAGCAGCGGACTAGCGGCTACAGATACGCAGTATTTT. Translating gives CASSGLAATDTQYF.

Here the CDR3 reads CASGGPGGADTQYF. The CDR3 DNA follows: TGCGCCAGCGGCGGACCCGGGGGGGCAGATACGCAGTATTTT. The V and J genes are TRBV4-3 and TRBJ2-3; 8 positions agree with TRBD2. Per the germline V gene, CDR1 is LGHNA and CDR2 is YSLEER. V was clipped by 8 bases and J by 4 bases; unmatched bases: 8. The CDR3 is made up of 14 amino acids.

This clone has a handful of counts. J is TRBJ2-7 and V is TRBV6-5; D is perhaps TRBD1 (6 bases). Germline CDR1 and CDR2: MNHEY and SVGAGI. The CDR3 loop spans 12 amino acids. V dropped 4 bases and J dropped 8 bases, with 12 bases sitting between them. The CDR3: CASSSQGFKQYF. The CDR3 DNA sequence: TGTGCCAGCAGTTCACAGGGATTTAAGCAGTACTTC.

This rearrangement joins TRBV7-2 to TRBJ1-4; the match to TRBD1 covers 7 bases. Germline trimming cut 3 bases from V and 3 bases from J; bases unmatched to any gene: 4. The CDR3 is 15 amino acids. Germline V gene data show CDR1 as SGHTA and CDR2 as FQGNSA. The CDR3 spells CASSFYQGANEKLFF. The CDR3 nucleotides read TGTGCCAGCAGCTTCTACCAGGGGGCTAATGAAAAACTGTTTTTT. Full variable domain (remainder filled in from reference TRBV7-2 and TRBJ1-4): GAGVSQSPSNKVTEKGKDVELRCDPISGHTALYWYRQSLGQGLEFLIYFQGNSAPDKSGLPSDRFSAERTGGSVSTLTIQRTQQEDSAVYLCASSFYQGANEKLFFGSGTQLSVL.

The chain carries TRBV7-9 and TRBJ2-7; the D gene is possibly TRBD2 (6 bases). The germline CDR1 and CDR2 sequences are SEHNR and FQNEAQ (reference sequence). The CDR3 sequence is 14 residues long. Trimming shortened V by 1 base and J by 5 bases, and 12 bases separated the two germline ends. CDR3 in amino acids: CASSLGAAGNEQYF. CDR3 DNA sequence: TGTGCCAGCAGCTTAGGGGCCGCGGGAAACGAGCAGTACTTC.

The chain combines TRBV7-9 with TRBJ2-3, with D tentatively TRBD2 (6 bases). V lost 1 base to trimming and J lost 2 bases, with 13 bases between them. CDR1 SEHNR and CDR2 FQNEAQ come from the germline V gene (reference sequence). This CDR3 has 16 amino acids. The CDR3, as DNA: TGTGCCAGCAGCTTAGATTTAGGAGGGCTCACAGATACGCAGTATTTT. Its protein product is CASSLDLGGLTDTQYF.

This chain uses TRBV5-4 with TRBJ1-2; 7 bases line up with TRBD1. J was trimmed by 8 bases and V by 3 bases; bases with no gene match: 10. Germline V CDR1 and CDR2: SGHNT, YYREEE (reference sequence). The CDR3 runs 14 residues. CDR3 in DNA: TGTGCCAGCAGCTCCGGGACAGATTTTCAGGGCTACACCTTC. Protein: CASSSGTDFQGYTF.

The chain carries TRBV5-3 and TRBJ2-1, with TRBD2 identical over 8 bases. TRBV5-3 is reported as an ORF; its role is uncertain. The V segment lost 4 bases and the J segment 7 bases; nucleotides outside the gene matches: 7. The CDR3 covers 14 residues. The chain's CDR3 is CARSPGLVGNEQFF. The CDR3 DNA sequence: TGTGCCAGAAGCCCGGGACTAGTAGGGAATGAGCAGTTCTTC.

CDR3 protein: CASSLATGDDQPQHF. DNA of the CDR3: TGTGCCAGCAGCTTGGCCACAGGGGACGATCAGCCCCAGCATTTT. This chain joins TRBV5-6 and TRBJ1-5, with 7 bases identical to TRBD1. Germline values: CDR1 SGHDT, CDR2 YYEEEE. V was pared by 0 bases and J by 5 bases, with 5 bases of the junction left unmatched. CDR3 length: 15 residues.

The V call is TRBV11-2, the J call TRBJ2-7; 7 bases align to TRBD1. Trimming at V came to 3 bases and at J to 3 bases, leaving 2 bases not matched to a gene. CDR1 and CDR2 from the germline V gene are SGHAT and FQNNGV. The CDR3 runs 13 residues. The CDR3 here is CASSLGQIYEQYV. The CDR3 bases are TGTGCCAGCAGCTTGGGACAGATCTACGAGCAGTACGTC.

This sequence joins TRBV10-3 and TRBJ2-5; D remains ambiguous. Germline V gene lookup returns CDR1 ENHRY and CDR2 SYGVKD. This CDR3 is 12 amino acids long. V was cut by 4 bases and J by 3 bases, with 6 bases left in between. The CDR3, as DNA: TGTGCCATCAGTGTGGCAGAAGAGACCCAGTACTTC. Encoded protein: CAISVAEETQYF.

This chain joins TRBV6-5 and TRBJ2-7; 9 bases are shared with TRBD1. This CDR3 contains 13 residues. Trimming took 10 bases from V and 3 from J; bases not matched to a gene: 7. Germline lookup yields CDR1 MNHEY and CDR2 SVGAGI. The CDR3 DNA follows: TGTGCCACAACCTCGGGACAGGGCTACGAGCAGTACTTC. It translates to CATTSGQGYEQYF.

The chain is built from TRBV5-1 and TRBJ1-2, with a weak D call TRBD1 (6 bases). Germline lookup yields CDR1 SGHRS and CDR2 YFSETQ. This CDR3 has 14 amino acids. V shed 0 bases and J shed 5 bases, with 11 bases lying between them. CDR3: CASSLDRDQYGYTF. For the CDR3, the DNA is TGCGCCAGCAGCTTGGACAGGGACCAGTATGGCTACACCTTC.